This note documents a single TCR beta chain sequence. The antigen is not known. The PCR had 60 Vbeta and 13 Jbeta primers. Repertoires were generated with immunoSEQ multiplex PCR, while TCRdb's copy carries only in-frame clones and drops some. The profile shows roughly 200,000 clones, 77% of them singletons. The CDR3 loop spans 15 amino acids. V was pared by 5 bases and J by 8 bases, with 22 bases between. Germline V gene lookup returns CDR1 SNHLY and CDR2 FYNNEI. This sample is part of a study of cytomegalovirus exposure and HLA in healthy donors. Study background: An earlier analysis identified fewer than 130 million unique TCR beta sequences in 150 million to 200 million T cells. Regarding the study as a whole: Earlier findings revealed that most TCR beta V segments proved productive either about 87% or about 30% of the time. Differences between HLA loci emerged in a later analysis of TCR association rates, with DRB1 most and HLA-C fewest.

Nominally healthy donors provided the samples, though records likely missed some immune exposures. The source of this sequence is a woman in her twenties or thirties in good health and CMV-seropositive. The genes are TRBV2 and TRBJ2-7; a weak D match, TRBD2 (6 bases). The sequencing sample was made of PBMCs. CDR3: CASSYTGTGYAKQYF. The CDR3 nucleotides read TGTGCCAGCAGTTACACCGGGACTGGCTACGCCAAGCAGTACTTC.